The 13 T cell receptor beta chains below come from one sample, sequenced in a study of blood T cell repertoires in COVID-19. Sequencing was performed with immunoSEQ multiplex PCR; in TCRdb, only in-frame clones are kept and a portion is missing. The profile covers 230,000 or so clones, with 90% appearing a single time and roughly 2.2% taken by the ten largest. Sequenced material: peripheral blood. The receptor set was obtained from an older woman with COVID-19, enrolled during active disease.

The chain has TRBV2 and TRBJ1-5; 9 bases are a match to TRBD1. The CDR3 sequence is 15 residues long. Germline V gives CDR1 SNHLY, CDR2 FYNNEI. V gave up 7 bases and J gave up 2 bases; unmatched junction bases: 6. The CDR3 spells CASTWDRAGNQPQHF. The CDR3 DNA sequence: TGTGCCAGCACTTGGGACAGGGCAGGCAATCAGCCCCAGCATTTT. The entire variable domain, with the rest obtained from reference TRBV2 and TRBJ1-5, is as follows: EPEVTQTPSHQVTQMGQEVILRCVPISNHLYFYWYRQILGQKVEFLVSFYNNEISEKSEIFDDQFSVERPDGSNFTLKIRSTKLEDSAMYFCASTWDRAGNQPQHFGDGTRLSIL.

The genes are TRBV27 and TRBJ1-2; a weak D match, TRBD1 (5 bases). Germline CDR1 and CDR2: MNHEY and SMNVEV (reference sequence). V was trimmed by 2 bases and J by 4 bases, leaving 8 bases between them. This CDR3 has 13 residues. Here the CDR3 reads CASSLRRGYGYTF. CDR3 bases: TGTGCCAGCAGTTTACGTAGGGGCTATGGCTACACCTTC.

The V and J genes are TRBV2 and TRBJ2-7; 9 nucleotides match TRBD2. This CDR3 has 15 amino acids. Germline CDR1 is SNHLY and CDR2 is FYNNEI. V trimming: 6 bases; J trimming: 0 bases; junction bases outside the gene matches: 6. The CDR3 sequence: CASSVSGGTSYEQYF. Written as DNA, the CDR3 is TGTGCCAGCAGCGTTAGCGGGGGAACCTCCTACGAGCAGTACTTC.

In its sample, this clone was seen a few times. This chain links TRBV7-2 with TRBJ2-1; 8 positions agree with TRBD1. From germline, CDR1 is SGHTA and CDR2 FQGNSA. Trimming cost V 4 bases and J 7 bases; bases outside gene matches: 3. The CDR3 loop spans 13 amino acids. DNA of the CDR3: TGTGCCAGCAGCTCTGACAGGGGAAATGAGCAGTTCTTC. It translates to CASSSDRGNEQFF.

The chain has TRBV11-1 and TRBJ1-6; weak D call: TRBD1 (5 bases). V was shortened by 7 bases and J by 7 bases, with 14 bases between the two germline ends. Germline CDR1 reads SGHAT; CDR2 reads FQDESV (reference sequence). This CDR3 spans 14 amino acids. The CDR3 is CASTWLQGNSPLHF. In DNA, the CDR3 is TGTGCCAGCACCTGGCTTCAGGGCAATTCACCCCTCCACTTT.

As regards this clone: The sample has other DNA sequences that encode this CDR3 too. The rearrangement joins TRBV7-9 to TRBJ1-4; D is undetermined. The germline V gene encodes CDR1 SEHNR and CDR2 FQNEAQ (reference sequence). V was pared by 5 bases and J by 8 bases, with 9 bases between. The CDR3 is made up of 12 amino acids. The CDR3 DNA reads TGTGCCAGCAGCCGTCCAGGCGAAAAACTGTTTTTT. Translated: CASSRPGEKLFF. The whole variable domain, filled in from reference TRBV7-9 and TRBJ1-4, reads DTGVSQNPRHKITKRGQNVTFRCDPISEHNRLYWYRQTLGQGPEFLTYFQNEAQLEKSRLLSDRFSAERPKGSFSTLEIQRTEQGDSAMYLCASSRPGEKLFFGSGTQLSVL.

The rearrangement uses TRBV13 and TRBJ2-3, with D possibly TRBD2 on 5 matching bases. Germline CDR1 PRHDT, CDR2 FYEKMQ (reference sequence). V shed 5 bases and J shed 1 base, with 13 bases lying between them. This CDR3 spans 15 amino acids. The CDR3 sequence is CASSPVRVGTDTQYF. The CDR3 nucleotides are TGTGCCAGCAGCCCAGTGAGGGTAGGCACAGATACGCAGTATTTT.

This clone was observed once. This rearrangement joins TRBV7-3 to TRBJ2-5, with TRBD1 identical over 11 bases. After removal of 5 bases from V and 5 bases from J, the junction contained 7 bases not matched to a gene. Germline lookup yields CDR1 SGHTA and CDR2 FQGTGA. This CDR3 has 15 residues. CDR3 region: CASSPGTGGLETQYF. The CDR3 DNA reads TGTGCCAGCAGCCCCGGGACAGGGGGTTTGGAGACCCAGTACTTC.

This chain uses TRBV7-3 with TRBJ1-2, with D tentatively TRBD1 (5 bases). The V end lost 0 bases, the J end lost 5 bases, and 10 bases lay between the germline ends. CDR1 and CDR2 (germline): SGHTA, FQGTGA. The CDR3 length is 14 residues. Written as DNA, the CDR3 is TGTGCCAGCAGCTTAACGGGAAGGGGATATGGCTACACCTTC. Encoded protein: CASSLTGRGYGYTF.

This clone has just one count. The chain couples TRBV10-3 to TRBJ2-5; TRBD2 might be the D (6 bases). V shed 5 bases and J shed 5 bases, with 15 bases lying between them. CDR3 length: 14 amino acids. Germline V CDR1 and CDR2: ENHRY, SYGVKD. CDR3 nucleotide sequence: TGTGCCATCAGTCCCGCGGGGACCGATGAGACCCAGTACTTC. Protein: CAISPAGTDETQYF.

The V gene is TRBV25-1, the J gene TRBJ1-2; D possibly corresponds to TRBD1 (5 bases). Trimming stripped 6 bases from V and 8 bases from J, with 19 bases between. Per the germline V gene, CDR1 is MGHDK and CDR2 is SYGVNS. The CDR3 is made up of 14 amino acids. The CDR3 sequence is CASSGTGDSGGYTF. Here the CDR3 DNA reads TGTGCCAGCAGCGGGACCGGGGACTCTGGAGGCTACACCTTC.

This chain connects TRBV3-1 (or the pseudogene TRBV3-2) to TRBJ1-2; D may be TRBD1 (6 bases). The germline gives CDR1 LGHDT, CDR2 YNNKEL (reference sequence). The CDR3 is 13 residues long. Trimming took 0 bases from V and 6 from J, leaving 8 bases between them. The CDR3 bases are TGTGCCAGCAGCCAAGACCAGGGGCATGGCTACACCTTC. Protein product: CASSQDQGHGYTF.

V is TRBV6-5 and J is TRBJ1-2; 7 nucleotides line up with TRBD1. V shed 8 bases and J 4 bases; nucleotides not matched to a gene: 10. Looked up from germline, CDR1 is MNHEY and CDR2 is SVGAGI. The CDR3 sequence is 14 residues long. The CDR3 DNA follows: TGTGCCAGCCGTATCGGGACAGAGGCCTATGGCTACACCTTC. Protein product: CASRIGTEAYGYTF.